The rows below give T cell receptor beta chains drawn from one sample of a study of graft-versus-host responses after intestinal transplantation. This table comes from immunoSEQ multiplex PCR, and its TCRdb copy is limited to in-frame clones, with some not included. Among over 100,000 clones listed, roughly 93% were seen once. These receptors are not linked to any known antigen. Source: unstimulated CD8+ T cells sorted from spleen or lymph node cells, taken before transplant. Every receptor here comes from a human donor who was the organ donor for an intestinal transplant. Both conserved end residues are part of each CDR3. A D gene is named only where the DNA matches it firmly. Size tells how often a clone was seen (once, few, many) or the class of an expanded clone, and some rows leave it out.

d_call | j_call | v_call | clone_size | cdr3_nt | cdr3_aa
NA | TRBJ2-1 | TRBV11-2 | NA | TGTGCCAGCAGCTTAATGACTCATGAGCAGTTCTTC | CASSLMTHEQFF
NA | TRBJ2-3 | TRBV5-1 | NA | TGCGCCAGCAGCTTGGTATATGCGGTCTTTAGCACAGATACGCAGTATTTT | CASSLVYAVFSTDTQYF
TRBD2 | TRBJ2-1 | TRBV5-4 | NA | TGTGCCAGCAGCCCTCTAGCGGGAGGGCCGGTTAATGAGCAGTTCTTC | CASSPLAGGPVNEQFF
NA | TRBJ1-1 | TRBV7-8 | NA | TGTGCCAGCAGCTTAGCTTATTTTCGGGACATACCGTACAACACTGAAGCTTTCTTT | CASSLAYFRDIPYNTEAFF
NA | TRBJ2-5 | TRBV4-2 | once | TGTGCCAGCAGCCCCGAACCGAAGGACGTCTGGACTGGGACCCAGTACTTC | CASSPEPKDVWTGTQYF
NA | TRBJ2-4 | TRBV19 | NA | TGTGCCAGTAGTCTCGGCAGGGTGGACATTCAGTACTTC | CASSLGRVDIQYF
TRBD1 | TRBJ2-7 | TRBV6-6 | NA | TGTGCCAGCAGTCTCGGGACAGGGTCCGAGCAGTACTTC | CASSLGTGSEQYF
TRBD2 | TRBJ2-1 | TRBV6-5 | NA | TGTGCCAGCAGCCTGGGACTAGCGGGAGTGGATGAGCAGTTCTTC | CASSLGLAGVDEQFF
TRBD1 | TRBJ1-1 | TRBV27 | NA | TGTGCCAGCAGATCCGGACAGGGGGACACTGAAGCTTTCTTT | CASRSGQGDTEAFF
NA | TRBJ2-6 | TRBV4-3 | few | TGCGCCAGCAGCCCAGAGACGGTAATCTCTGGGGCCAACGTCCTGACTTTC | CASSPETVISGANVLTF
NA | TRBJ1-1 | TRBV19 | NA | TGTGCCAGTAGTCTAACATTGAACACTGAAGCTTTCTTT | CASSLTLNTEAFF
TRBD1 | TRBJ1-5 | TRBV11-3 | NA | TGTGCCAGCAGCTTCGGGACAGGGGGCAATCAGCCCCAGCATTTT | CASSFGTGGNQPQHF
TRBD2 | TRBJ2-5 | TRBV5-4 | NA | TGTGCCAGCAGCTCCGGACTAGAAGAGACCCAGTACTTC | CASSSGLEETQYF
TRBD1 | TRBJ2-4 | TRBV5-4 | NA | TGTGCCACCTCATTCCGGACAGGGGAGAGCAAAAACATTCAGTACTTC | CATSFRTGESKNIQYF
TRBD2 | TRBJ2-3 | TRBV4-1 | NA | TGCGCCAGCAGCCAATGGCCCGGGGAGGGACATACGCAGTATTTT | CASSQWPGEGHTQYF
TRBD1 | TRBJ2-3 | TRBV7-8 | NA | TGTGCCAGCAGCTTATCCGAGACAGGGAGAAGCACAGATACGCAGTATTTT | CASSLSETGRSTDTQYF
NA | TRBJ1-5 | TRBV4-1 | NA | TGCGCCAGCAGCCAAGGGTACAGGCAAAATCAGCCCCAGCATTTT | CASSQGYRQNQPQHF
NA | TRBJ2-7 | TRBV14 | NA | TGTGCCAGCAGCCAAGTTGGAGGGCCCTACGAGCAGTACTTC | CASSQVGGPYEQYF
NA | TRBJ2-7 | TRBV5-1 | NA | TGCGCCAGCAGCCCCCAGTGGGGGGCAATAGGCGAGCAGTACTTC | CASSPQWGAIGEQYF
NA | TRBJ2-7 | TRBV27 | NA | TGTGCCAGCAGTTTATCGGGCAGGGACCCTTGGGGGGAGCAGTACTTC | CASSLSGRDPWGEQYF
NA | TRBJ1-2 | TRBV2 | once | TGTGCCAACCTAAGGCGGGTAGGCGGCTACACCTTC | CANLRRVGGYTF
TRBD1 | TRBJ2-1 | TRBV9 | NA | TGTGCCAGCAGCGCAGGGGACAGGGGGCACAATGAGCAGTTCTTC | CASSAGDRGHNEQFF
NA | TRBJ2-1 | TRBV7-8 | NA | TGTGCCCAGGGGGGGTCGGCGGCCAATGAGCAGTTCTTC | CAQGGSAANEQFF
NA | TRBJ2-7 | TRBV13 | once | TGTGCCAGCAGCTTAGGACAGGGTTTATACGAGCAGTACTTC | CASSLGQGLYEQYF
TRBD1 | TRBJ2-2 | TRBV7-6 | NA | TGTGCCAGCAGCTCTGTTGGGACAGGGGGCAGGACCGGGGAGCTGTTTTTT | CASSSVGTGGRTGELFF
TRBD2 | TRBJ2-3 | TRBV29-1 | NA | TGCAGCGTTGGACCCGGGGGGTTCACAGATACGCAGTATTTT | CSVGPGGFTDTQYF
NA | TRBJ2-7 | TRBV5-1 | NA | TGCGCCAGCAGCTTGGAGGCTAGCCCATCCTACGAGCAGTACTTC | CASSLEASPSYEQYF
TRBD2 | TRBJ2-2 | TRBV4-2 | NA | TGTGCCAGCAGCCAGGCTAGCGGCGGGGAGCTGTTTTTT | CASSQASGGELFF
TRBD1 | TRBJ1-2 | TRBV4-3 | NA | TGCGCCAGCAGCCTGGGACAGGGGAATGGCTACACCTTC | CASSLGQGNGYTF
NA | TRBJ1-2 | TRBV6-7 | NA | TGTGCCGGCTCAGGTTCCTGGGGCTACACCTTC | CAGSGSWGYTF
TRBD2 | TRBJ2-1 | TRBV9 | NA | TGTGCCAGCAGCGTACGGATTAGCGGGATAGGTGAGCAGTTCTTC | CASSVRISGIGEQFF
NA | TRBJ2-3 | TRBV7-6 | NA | TGTGCCAGCAGCTTAAAACAGGGAGTCACAGATACGCAGTATTTT | CASSLKQGVTDTQYF
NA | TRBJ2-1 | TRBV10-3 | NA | TGTGCCACAAAATGGAGCTCCTACAATGAGCAGTTCTTC | CATKWSSYNEQFF
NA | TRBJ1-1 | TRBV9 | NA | TGTGCCAGCAGCGGGGGGACGAACACTGAAGCTTTCTTT | CASSGGTNTEAFF
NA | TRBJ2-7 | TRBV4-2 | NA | TGTGCCAGCAGCCAAGGGCGGAGTACCTACTACGAGCAGTACTTC | CASSQGRSTYYEQYF